The 20 T cell receptor beta chains reported below all come from one sample, sequenced in a study of cytomegalovirus exposure and HLA in healthy donors. 60 Vbeta and 13 Jbeta primers were used in PCR. The method was immunoSEQ multiplex PCR; TCRdb's version includes in-frame clones alone and lacks a portion of them. Altogether 190,000 or so clones are present, over 75% being singletons, with the ten largest covering roughly 0.095%. The sample taken for sequencing was PBMCs. The receptors originated from a boy between 2 and 10 years old in good health and CMV-seronegative.

This clone was seen once. The CDR3 DNA reads as TGTGCCAGCAGCTCCGGGACAGGGGGCCTCGAGCAGTACTTC. It codes for CASSSGTGGLEQYF. V is TRBV5-8 and J is TRBJ2-7; TRBD1 matches at 12 bases. The CDR3 is made up of 14 amino acids. Germline V gene lookup returns CDR1 SGHTS and CDR2 YDEGEE. Trimming took 3 bases from V and 6 from J; bases not matched to a gene: 4.

This clone came up once. The chain couples TRBV25-1 to TRBJ2-1; no reliable D call. Germline values: CDR1 MGHDK, CDR2 SYGVNS. The CDR3 runs to 12 residues. V dropped 1 base and J dropped 4 bases, with 2 bases sitting between them. The CDR3 is CASSESYNEQFF. CDR3 DNA sequence: TGTGCCAGCAGTGAATCATACAATGAGCAGTTCTTC.

The V call is TRBV15, the J call TRBJ1-2; 10 nucleotides match TRBD1. Trimming removed 4 bases from V and 3 bases from J; junction bases left unmatched: 5. The CDR3 has 15 residues. The germline V gene encodes CDR1 LNHNV and CDR2 YYDKDF (reference sequence). The CDR3 DNA reads TGTGCCACCAGCACCCGGACAGGGGGGTACTATGGCTACACCTTC. This gives the protein CATSTRTGGYYGYTF.

The J gene is TRBJ2-1, the V gene TRBV4-1, with 13 nucleotides matching TRBD2. This CDR3 is 15 amino acids long. Trimming removed 4 bases from V and 9 bases from J; junction bases left unmatched: 6. Germline CDR1 is MGHRA and CDR2 is YSYEKL. For the CDR3, the DNA is TGCGCCAGCAGCCCTCGGACTAGCGGGAGAAGTGAGCAGTTCTTC. Amino acid sequence: CASSPRTSGRSEQFF.

The chain carries TRBV5-4 and TRBJ2-5; 9 bases are shared with TRBD1. Germline CDR1 and CDR2: SGHNT and YYREEE (reference sequence). V lost 0 bases, J lost 9 bases, and 9 bases stayed unmatched. The CDR3 extends over 15 amino acids. CDR3 nucleotide sequence: TGTGCCAGCAGCTTGGGACAGGGGGTCGCCGGGGCCCAGTACTTC. It translates to CASSLGQGVAGAQYF.

The J gene is TRBJ2-7, the V gene TRBV27; possible D gene TRBD2, 6 bases. Germline CDR1 reads MNHEY; CDR2 reads SMNVEV (reference sequence). V dropped 6 bases and J dropped 6 bases, with 15 bases sitting between them. The CDR3 totals 13 residues. CDR3 amino acids: CASRGFGGREQYF. CDR3 nucleotide sequence: TGTGCCAGCAGGGGTTTCGGAGGGCGCGAGCAGTACTTC.

The chain uses TRBV7-3 and TRBJ2-7, with TRBD1 matching 9 bases. V shed 0 bases, J shed 0 bases, and the junction held 9 bases outside the gene matches. The CDR3 length is 18 residues. Germline V gene lookup returns CDR1 SGHTA and CDR2 FQGTGA. As DNA, the CDR3 is TGTGCCAGCAGCTTAACGTTGGGACAGGGACGAAGCTCCTACGAGCAGTACTTC. The encoded protein is CASSLTLGQGRSSYEQYF.

The chain links TRBV6-5 to TRBJ1-1; no clear D gene. The ends were cut back, 1 base at V and 4 bases at J, with 13 bases in the middle. Germline CDR1 MNHEY, CDR2 SVGAGI. This CDR3 region has 15 residues. CDR3 region: CASSYFGRPSTEAFF. CDR3 in DNA: TGTGCCAGCAGTTACTTCGGCAGGCCAAGCACTGAAGCTTTCTTT.

The chain carries TRBV10-3 and TRBJ2-7; D is unresolved. V lost 0 bases, J lost 2 bases, and 11 bases lay in between. The germline V gene encodes CDR1 ENHRY and CDR2 SYGVKD. This CDR3 comprises 15 residues. Here the CDR3 DNA reads TGTGCCATCAGTGAGTCGAGGCAGATCCCCTACGAGCAGTACTTC. Its translation is CAISESRQIPYEQYF.

The rearrangement uses TRBV27 and TRBJ2-5; tentatively, D is TRBD2 (5 bases). The end of the DNA is better explained by TRBJ2-7, so the J call may be wrong. The CDR3 is made up of 13 amino acids. The V gene's germline CDR1 is MNHEY and CDR2 SMNVEV (reference sequence). CDR3 protein: CASSLSEGNEQYF. CDR3 in DNA: TGTGCCAGCAGTTTAAGTGAGGGCAACGAGCAGTACTTC.

This clone has more than one count but fewer than ten. The J gene is TRBJ1-3, the V gene TRBV19; D uncertain. The V end lost 5 bases, the J end lost 0 bases, and 8 bases lay between the germline ends. The CDR3 length is 14 residues. CDR1 is LNHDA, CDR2 SQIVND, per germline (reference sequence). Written as DNA, the CDR3 is TGTGCCAGTAGTCCTATATCCTCTGGAAACACCATATATTTT. Translation gives CASSPISSGNTIYF.

CDR3 DNA: TGCACCAGCAGCCAAGGGGCGGGCCTCCGGGTAGATACGCAGTATTTT. It codes for CTSSQGAGLRVDTQYF. The rearrangement links TRBV1 to TRBJ2-3; TRBD2 is taken as the D call from the table, unchecked against the DNA. TRBV1 is classified as a pseudogene. The CDR3 contains 16 residues.

This clone was recorded only once. The V call is TRBV7-2, the J call TRBJ2-1, with 7 bases matching TRBD1. Germline CDR1 SGHTA, CDR2 FQGNSA. This CDR3 is built from 13 residues. After removal of 3 bases from V and 4 bases from J, the junction contained 0 bases not matched to a gene. Here the CDR3 reads CASSLGQYNEQFF. The CDR3 nucleotides are TGTGCCAGCAGCTTGGGACAGTACAATGAGCAGTTCTTC.

The rearrangement joins TRBV4-1 to TRBJ2-4; 7 bases are shared with TRBD1. Germline V gene lookup returns CDR1 MGHRA and CDR2 YSYEKL. This CDR3 is 17 amino acids long. The trim removed 2 bases at V and 0 bases at J, leaving 7 bases unmatched. This chain's CDR3 is CASSQPGQTIAKNIQYF. The CDR3 DNA is TGCGCCAGCAGCCAACCGGGACAGACTATAGCCAAAAACATTCAGTACTTC.

This clone was observed once. J is TRBJ2-3 and V is TRBV4-1; TRBD1 agrees at 9 bases. The germline gives CDR1 MGHRA, CDR2 YSYEKL. V was clipped by 3 bases and J by 2 bases; unmatched bases: 9. CDR3 length equals 17 residues. The CDR3 DNA reads TGCGCCAGCAGCCAGGGGACAGGGCCGGCATTCACAGATACGCAGTATTTT. As protein: CASSQGTGPAFTDTQYF.

The table lists this clone with a few counts. The chain employs TRBV5-6 and TRBJ1-1; no reliable D call. Germline V CDR1 and CDR2: SGHDT, YYEEEE. CDR3 length equals 13 residues. The V end lost 0 bases, the J end lost 2 bases, and 5 bases lay between the germline ends. CDR3 loop: CASSLEHNTEAFF. The CDR3 DNA follows: TGTGCCAGCAGCTTGGAACATAACACTGAAGCTTTCTTT.

The rearrangement joins TRBV19 to TRBJ2-4, with 10 bases that match TRBD2. CDR1 is LNHDA and CDR2 is SQIVND in the germline V gene (reference sequence). V lost 7 bases and J lost 8; bases outside the gene matches: 5. The CDR3 is 13 residues long. CDR3 sequence (DNA): TGTGCCAGTACCTTAGCGGGGGGTGACATTCAGTACTTC. Amino acid sequence: CASTLAGGDIQYF.

This chain links TRBV27 with TRBJ2-7; 8 nucleotides align to TRBD1. The V segment lost 8 bases and the J segment 2 bases; nucleotides outside the gene matches: 5. The CDR3 runs to 13 residues. The germline gives CDR1 MNHEY, CDR2 SMNVEV (reference sequence). The CDR3 DNA follows: TGTGCCAGCCCGGACAGGGCGGCCTACGAGCAGTACTTC. It codes for CASPDRAAYEQYF.

This clone turned up a few times. The V call is TRBV9, the J call TRBJ2-2, with 7 bases aligning to TRBD2. CDR3 size: 16 residues. The germline V gene has CDR1 SGDLS and CDR2 YYNGEE. With 4 bases clipped from V and 4 bases from J, the junction kept 10 bases outside the gene matches. The chain's CDR3 is CASSSRTGRGTGELFF. Written as DNA, the CDR3 is TGTGCCAGCAGCTCGAGGACGGGGAGGGGCACCGGGGAGCTGTTTTTT.

To note about this clone: Other DNA sequences in the sample encode the same CDR3. The CDR3 here is CASSPREGEETQYF. CDR3 coding DNA: TGTGCCAGCAGCCCCAGGGAGGGAGAAGAGACCCAGTACTTC. The chain carries TRBV13 and TRBJ2-5; 7 bases are a match to TRBD2. The CDR3 consists of 14 residues. The germline V gene has CDR1 PRHDT and CDR2 FYEKMQ (reference sequence). V lost 5 bases to trimming and J lost 3 bases; unmatched junction nucleotides: 6.